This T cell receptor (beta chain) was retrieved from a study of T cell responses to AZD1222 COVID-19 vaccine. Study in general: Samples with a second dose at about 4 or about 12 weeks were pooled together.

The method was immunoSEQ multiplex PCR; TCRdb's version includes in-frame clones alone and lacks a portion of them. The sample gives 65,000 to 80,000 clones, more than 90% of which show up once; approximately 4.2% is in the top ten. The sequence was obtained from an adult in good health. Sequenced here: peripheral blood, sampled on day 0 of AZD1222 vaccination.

The CDR3 bases are TGTGCCAGCAGCCCCTCCGGTGCGAAGGAGCAGTACTTC. Its protein product is CASSPSGAKEQYF. The genes are TRBV7-3 and TRBJ2-7; D remains unclear. The V end was cut by 5 bases, the J end by 7 bases, with 15 bases between. CDR3 length: 13 residues. The V gene's germline CDR1 is SGHTA and CDR2 FQGTGA.